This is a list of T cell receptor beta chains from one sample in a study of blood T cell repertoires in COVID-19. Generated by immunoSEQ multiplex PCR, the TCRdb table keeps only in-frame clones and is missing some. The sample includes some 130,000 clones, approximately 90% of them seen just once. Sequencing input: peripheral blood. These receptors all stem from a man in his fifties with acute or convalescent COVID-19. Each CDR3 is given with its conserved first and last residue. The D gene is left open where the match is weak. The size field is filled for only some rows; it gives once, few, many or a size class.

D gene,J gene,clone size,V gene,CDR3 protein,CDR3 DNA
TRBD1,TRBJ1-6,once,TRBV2,CASLGTGTSPLHF,TGTGCCAGCCTAGGGACAGGGACTTCACCCCTCCACTTT
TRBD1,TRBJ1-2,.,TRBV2,CASSASRQGYYYGYTF,TGTGCCAGCAGTGCCTCCCGACAGGGCTACTACTATGGCTACACCTTC
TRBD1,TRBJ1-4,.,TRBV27,CASSLETGGNEKLFF,TGTGCCAGCAGTTTAGAGACAGGGGGGAATGAAAAACTGTTTTTT
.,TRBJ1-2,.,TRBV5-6,CASTMDSLYGYTF,TGTGCCAGCACCATGGACAGTCTTTATGGCTACACCTTC
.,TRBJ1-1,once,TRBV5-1,CASSLGSGGLPNTEAFF,TGCGCCAGCAGCTTGGGAAGCGGGGGGTTACCGAACACTGAAGCTTTCTTT
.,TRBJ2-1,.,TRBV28,CASSLRSSSNEQFF,TGTGCCAGCAGTTTGAGGAGTAGCTCCAATGAGCAGTTCTTC
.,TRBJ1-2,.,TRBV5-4,CASRDSYGYTF,TGTGCCAGCAGGGACAGTTATGGCTACACCTTC
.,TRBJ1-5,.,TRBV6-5,CASNPGLGGNQPQHF,TGTGCCAGCAATCCAGGGTTGGGTGGGAATCAGCCCCAGCATTTT
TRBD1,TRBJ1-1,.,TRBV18,CASSPTGANTEAFF,TGTGCCAGCTCTCCCACAGGGGCGAACACTGAAGCTTTCTTT
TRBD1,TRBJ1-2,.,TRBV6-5,CASTTAGGYGYTF,TGTGCCAGCACTACGGCAGGGGGCTATGGCTACACCTTC
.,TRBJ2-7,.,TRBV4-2,CASSQGTGRYEQYF,TGTGCCAGCAGCCAAGGAACAGGGAGATACGAGCAGTACTTC
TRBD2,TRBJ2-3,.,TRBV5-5,CASSPSGTSGRLTDTQYF,TGTGCCAGCAGCCCCTCAGGGACTAGCGGGAGGCTGACAGATACGCAGTATTTT
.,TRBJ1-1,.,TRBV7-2,CASSLAGAGSTEAFF,TGTGCCAGCAGCTTAGCCGGCGCGGGGAGCACTGAAGCTTTCTTT
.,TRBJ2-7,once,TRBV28,CAILTRSSSYEQYF,TGTGCCATCCTGACTCGTTCAAGCTCCTACGAGCAGTACTTC
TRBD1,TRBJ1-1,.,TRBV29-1,CSVHNRGMTEAFF,TGCAGCGTACATAACAGGGGGATGACTGAAGCTTTCTTT
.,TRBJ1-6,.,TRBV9,CASSPRGPDNSPLHF,TGTGCCAGCAGCCCCCGAGGTCCTGATAATTCACCCCTCCACTTT
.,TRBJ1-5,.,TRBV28,CASSLNWGGQPQHF,TGTGCCAGCAGTTTAAATTGGGGAGGACAGCCCCAGCATTTT
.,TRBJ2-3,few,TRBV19,CASSDARFRSDTQYF,TGTGCCAGTAGTGATGCTCGCTTTCGGTCAGATACGCAGTATTTT
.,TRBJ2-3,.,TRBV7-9,CASNGETSSSTDTQYF,TGTGCCAGCAACGGTGAGACATCGTCTAGCACAGATACGCAGTATTTT
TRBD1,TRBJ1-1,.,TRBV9,CASSVGRTGAAEAFF,TGTGCCAGCAGCGTAGGACGGACAGGGGCGGCTGAAGCTTTCTTT
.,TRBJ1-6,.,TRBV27,CASSPQGGNLHF,TGTGCCAGCAGTCCACAAGGCGGGAACCTCCACTTT
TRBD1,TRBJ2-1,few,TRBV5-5,CASSLGTGYQFF,TGTGCCAGCAGCCTAGGGACAGGGTATCAGTTCTTC
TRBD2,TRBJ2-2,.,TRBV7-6,CASSPEGGEVGELFF,TGTGCCAGCAGCCCCGAGGGAGGGGAGGTCGGGGAGCTGTTTTTT
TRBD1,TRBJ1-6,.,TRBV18,CASSRTGGSSSPLHF,TGTGCCAGCTCACGGACAGGGGGGAGTAGTTCACCCCTCCACTTT
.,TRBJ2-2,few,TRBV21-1,CASSSRTSGSSLGTGELFF,TGTGCCAGCAGCTCCAGGACTAGCGGGAGCTCATTAGGCACCGGGGAGCTGTTTTTT
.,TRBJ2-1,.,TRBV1,CTIHPLAGRVGNEQFF,TGCACCATCCACCCCTTAGCGGGGAGGGTTGGCAATGAGCAGTTCTTC
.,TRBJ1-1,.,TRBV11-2,CASSSAGILTFF,TGTGCCAGCAGCTCCGCGGGGATCTTAACTTTCTTT
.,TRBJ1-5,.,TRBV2,CASTRMPHSNQPQHF,TGTGCCAGCACGAGAATGCCCCATAGCAATCAGCCCCAGCATTTT
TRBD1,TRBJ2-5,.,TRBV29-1,CSVRPTGGRETQYF,TGCAGCGTCCGCCCTACAGGGGGGCGAGAGACCCAGTACTTC
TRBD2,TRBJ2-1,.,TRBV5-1,CASGAGFSYNEQFF,TGCGCCAGCGGAGCGGGATTCTCCTACAATGAGCAGTTCTTC
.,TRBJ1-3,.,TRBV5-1,CASSSNLGNTIYF,TGCGCCAGCAGCTCCAACTTAGGAAACACCATATATTTT
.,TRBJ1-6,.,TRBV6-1,CASSEVLSYNSPLHF,TGTGCCAGCAGTGAAGTTCTCTCCTATAATTCACCCCTCCACTTT
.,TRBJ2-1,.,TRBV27,CASRFRERSRNEQFF,TGTGCCAGCCGCTTCCGGGAAAGATCAAGGAATGAGCAGTTCTTC
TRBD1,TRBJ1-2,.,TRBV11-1,CASSGTAANYGYTF,TGTGCCAGCAGCGGGACAGCCGCTAACTATGGCTACACCTTC
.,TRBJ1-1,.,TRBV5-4,CASSPLMNTEAFF,TGTGCCAGCAGCCCCTTAATGAACACTGAAGCTTTCTTT
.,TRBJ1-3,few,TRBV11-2,CASSEGTLNGNTIYF,TGTGCCAGCAGCGAAGGGACTCTAAATGGAAACACCATATATTTT
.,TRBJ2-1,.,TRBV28,CASNARIHNEQFF,TGTGCCAGCAATGCTAGGATACACAATGAGCAGTTCTTC
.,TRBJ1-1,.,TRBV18,CASSFSVGDTEAFF,TGTGCCAGCTCATTCAGTGTTGGTGACACTGAAGCTTTCTTT
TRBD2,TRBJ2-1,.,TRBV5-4,CASSFTSDITEQFF,TGTGCCAGCAGCTTCACTAGCGACATAACTGAGCAGTTCTTC
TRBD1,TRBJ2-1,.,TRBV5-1,CASRSTGGGYNEQFF,TGCGCCAGCAGGTCGACAGGGGGCGGTTACAATGAGCAGTTCTTC
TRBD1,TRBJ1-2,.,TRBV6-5,CASSFLPRGLKDGYTF,TGTGCCAGCAGTTTCCTCCCCAGGGGGTTGAAGGATGGCTACACCTTC
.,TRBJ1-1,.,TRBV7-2,CASSLTGGTEAFF,TGTGCCAGCAGCTTAACGGGAGGGACTGAAGCTTTCTTT
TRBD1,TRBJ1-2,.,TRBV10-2,CASRRDSYGYTF,TGCGCCAGCAGACGGGACAGCTATGGCTACACCTTC
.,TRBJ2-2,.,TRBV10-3,CAIRERAGNTGELFF,TGTGCCATCAGGGAGAGAGCGGGGAACACCGGGGAGCTGTTTTTT
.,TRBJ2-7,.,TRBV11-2,CASSLNRDTTYEQYF,TGTGCCAGCAGCCTAAACCGGGACACCACCTACGAGCAGTACTTC
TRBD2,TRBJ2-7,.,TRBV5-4,CASSLAGGGYEQYF,TGTGCCAGCAGCCTAGCGGGGGGCGGGTACGAGCAGTACTTC
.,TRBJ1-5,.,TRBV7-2,CASSFFQGQPQHF,TGTGCCAGCAGCTTCTTTCAGGGTCAGCCCCAGCATTTT
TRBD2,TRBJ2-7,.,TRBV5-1,CASRLAGEKFGYEQYF,TGCGCCAGCAGACTAGCGGGAGAAAAGTTCGGCTACGAGCAGTACTTC
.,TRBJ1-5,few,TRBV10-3,CAISESIGQLQPQHF,TGTGCCATCAGTGAGTCGATTGGACAGTTACAGCCCCAGCATTTT
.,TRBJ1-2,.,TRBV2,CASTGGIPGYTF,TGTGCCTCCACCGGGGGAATTCCGGGCTACACCTTC
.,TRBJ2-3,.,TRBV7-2,CASSPGGTDTQYF,TGTGCCAGCAGTCCCGGGGGCACAGATACGCAGTATTTT
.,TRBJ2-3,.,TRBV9,CASSVSGTSTDTQYF,TGTGCCAGCAGCGTATCAGGGACTAGCACAGATACGCAGTATTTT
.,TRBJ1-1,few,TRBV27,CASSPNPGPGDTEAFF,TGTGCCAGCAGTCCTAATCCGGGTCCGGGGGACACTGAAGCTTTCTTT
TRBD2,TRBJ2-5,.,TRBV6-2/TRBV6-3,CASSYLLLAGAGETQYF,TGTGCCAGCAGTTACCTCTTGCTAGCGGGAGCGGGGGAGACCCAGTACTTC
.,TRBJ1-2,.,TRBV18,CASSPSPGANYGYTF,TGTGCCAGCTCACCCTCCCCGGGTGCAAACTATGGCTACACCTTC
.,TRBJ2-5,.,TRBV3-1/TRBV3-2,CASSPSSPSQETQYF,TGTGCCAGCAGCCCAAGCAGTCCTAGTCAAGAGACCCAGTACTTC
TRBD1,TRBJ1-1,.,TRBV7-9,CASSPWTGDTEAFF,TGTGCCAGCAGCCCCTGGACAGGGGACACTGAAGCTTTCTTT